The 2 T cell receptor beta chains below were found in one sample sequenced in a study of blood T cell repertoires in COVID-19. TCRdb's table, derived via immunoSEQ multiplex PCR, lists solely in-frame clones and lacks some. The sample lists under 250,000 clones, 70% to 90% seen once, with approximately 10% in the top ten. The sample comprised PBMCs or T cells enriched from blood (not recorded which). The receptor source for this set is a man aged 25-45 years who had recovered from COVID-19.

The rearrangement uses TRBV27 and TRBJ1-1; perhaps TRBD1 as D (6 bases). The germline V gene has CDR1 MNHEY and CDR2 SMNVEV (reference sequence). CDR3 size: 16 residues. Trimming pared 4 bases from V and 0 bases from J, leaving 15 bases between. CDR3 DNA sequence: TGTGCCAGCAGTTCAGCTTTCAGGGGAGTGAACACTGAAGCTTTCTTT. Its translation: CASSSAFRGVNTEAFF.

This chain connects TRBV9 to TRBJ1-2, with D possibly TRBD1 on 6 matching bases. This CDR3 has 15 residues. V lost 2 bases to trimming and J lost 4 bases, with 15 bases between them. Germline assignment: CDR1 SGDLS and CDR2 YYNGEE. CDR3 sequence reads: CASSVDSSTFYGYTF. CDR3 DNA: TGTGCCAGCAGCGTGGACAGTTCAACCTTCTATGGCTACACCTTC.